A selection of T cell receptor beta chains follows, all from one sample in a study of T cells in Graves' hyperthyroidism and ophthalmopathy. Via MiXCR, TCRdb re-called the multiplex PCR reads, giving one row per CDR3 protein. Among about 110,000 distinct CDR3 sequences, about 17% were seen once, and the ten largest hold 40% to 50%. Sequencing was carried out using blood. The receptors come from a woman in her 50s with Graves' hyperthyroidism. Each CDR3 is given with its conserved first and last residue. Each record gives: V gene, D gene, J gene, clone size, CDR3 protein, CDR3 DNA. A D gene is named only where the DNA matches it firmly. Where a row states a size, it is once, few, many or the class of an expanded clone; other rows omit it.

>TRBV5-1|TRBD2|TRBJ2-5|once
CASSSGLAAQETQYF
TGCGCCAGCAGCTCGGGACTAGCGGCCCAAGAGACCCAGTACTTC
>TRBV6-1|TRBD2|TRBJ2-1|many
CASSRTSGSFNEQFF
TGTGCCAGCAGCCGAACTAGCGGGAGTTTCAATGAGCAGTTCTTC
>TRBV20-1|TRBD2|TRBJ2-3|many
CSAPTSGGYYTQYF
TGCAGTGCCCCGACTAGCGGCGGGTACTATACGCAGTATTTT
>TRBV18|.|TRBJ2-1|many
CASSPQMSYNEQFF
TGTGCCAGCTCACCTCAGATGTCCTACAATGAGCAGTTCTTC
>TRBV20-1|.|TRBJ2-1|.
CSCQGIPYNEQFF
TGCAGTTGCCAGGGGATTCCGTACAATGAGCAGTTCTTC
>TRBV3-1|.|TRBJ1-1|many
CASSQYGGNTEAFF
TGTGCCAGCAGCCAGTACGGGGGGAACACTGAAGCTTTCTTT
>TRBV24-1|TRBD2|TRBJ2-3|many
CATSDPGGSTDTQYF
TGTGCCACCAGCGATCCGGGGGGGTCGACAGATACGCAGTATTTT
>TRBV27|.|TRBJ2-7|.
CASSLSGTASYEQYF
TGTGCCAGCTCACTGTCCGGGACCGCGTCCTACGAGCAGTACTTC
>TRBV12-3/TRBV12-4|.|TRBJ2-1|many
CASSFPPSYEQFF
TGTGCCAGCAGTTTCCCCCCGTCGTATGAGCAGTTCTTC
>TRBV10-1|.|TRBJ2-5|many
CASSEGGGAGETQYF
TGCGCCAGCAGTGAAGGAGGGGGCGCGGGAGAGACCCAGTACTTC
>TRBV7-7|.|TRBJ2-1|many
CASSLAGGASEQFF
TGTGCTAGCAGCTTAGCTGGCGGAGCAAGTGAGCAGTTCTTC
>TRBV6-1|TRBD1|TRBJ2-7|.
CASRVDRVGEQYF
TGTGCCAGCAGAGTGGACAGGGTCGGAGAGCAGTACTTC
>TRBV10-3|.|TRBJ1-2|many
CASGRESNYGYTF
TGTGCCAGCGGACGGGAGAGTAACTATGGCTACACCTTC
>TRBV3-1|.|TRBJ2-7|many
CASSHKGNRDEQYF
TGTGCCAGCAGTCATAAGGGTAACAGGGACGAGCAGTACTTC
>TRBV7-9|.|TRBJ1-5|many
CASSLEGREQPQHF
TGTGCCAGCAGCTTAGAGGGGCGCGAACAGCCCCAGCATTTT
>TRBV18|TRBD2|TRBJ2-1|few
CASSPTAGGPGNEQFF
TGTGCCAGCTCACCCACAGCGGGAGGGCCGGGAAATGAGCAGTTCTTC
>TRBV19|TRBD1|TRBJ1-5|many
CASSSRDRYSNQPQHF
TGTGCCAGTAGTTCCCGGGACAGATATAGCAATCAGCCCCAGCATTTT
>TRBV4-2|TRBD2|TRBJ2-5|many
CASSQKAGGGETQYF
TGTGCCAGCAGCCAAAAGGCGGGGGGCGGGGAGACCCAGTACTTC
>TRBV5-1|TRBD2|TRBJ2-1|.
CASTHLAGAYNEQFF
TGCGCCAGCACTCACTTAGCGGGAGCTTACAATGAGCAGTTCTTC
>TRBV4-1|.|TRBJ2-1|many
CASSQPSHKLRNNEQFF
TGCGCCAGCAGCCAACCGAGTCACAAGCTCAGGAACAATGAGCAGTTCTTC
>TRBV19|.|TRBJ1-1|many
CASSMGLTEAFF
TGTGCCAGTAGTATGGGCCTCACTGAAGCTTTCTTT
>TRBV11-3|.|TRBJ1-1|many
CASSLGGVSNEAFF
TGTGCCAGCAGCTTAGGCGGGGTTAGCAATGAAGCTTTCTTT
>TRBV19|TRBD1|TRBJ2-1|many
CASSPTGGWRGPYNEQFF
TGTGCCAGTAGTCCGACAGGGGGTTGGAGGGGACCCTACAATGAGCAGTTCTTC
>TRBV5-6|.|TRBJ1-1|many
CASSSGQRAEAFF
TGTGCCAGCAGCTCGGGACAAAGGGCTGAAGCTTTCTTT
>TRBV5-1|TRBD2|TRBJ2-7|many
CASSLVRGRASYEQYF
TGCGCCAGCAGCTTGGTACGCGGGAGGGCCTCCTACGAGCAGTACTTC
>TRBV7-8|.|TRBJ1-1|many
CASKLGTFTEAFF
TGTGCCAGCAAACTAGGGACTTTCACTGAAGCTTTCTTT
>TRBV5-8|.|TRBJ2-1|few
CASSTGTRDEQFF
TGTGCCAGCAGCACGGGGACAAGGGATGAGCAGTTCTTC
>TRBV2|.|TRBJ2-6|many
CASSEGPSGANVLTF
TGTGCCAGCAGTGAAGGGCCCTCTGGGGCCAACGTCCTGACTTTC
>TRBV20-1|.|TRBJ1-6|many
CSAPMTDSYNSPLHF
TGCAGTGCCCCAATGACCGACTCATATAATTCACCCCTCCACTTT
>TRBV2|.|TRBJ2-3|many
CASSGEGGGNLADTQYF
TGTGCCAGCAGTGGAGAAGGAGGGGGCAATTTGGCAGATACGCAGTATTTT
>TRBV18|.|TRBJ2-6|many
CASSPPDGANVLTF
TGTGCCAGCTCACCACCGGACGGGGCCAACGTCCTGACTTTC
>TRBV14|.|TRBJ2-2|.
CASSQWPGGENTGELFF
TGTGCCAGCAGCCAATGGCCGGGCGGTGAAAACACCGGGGAGCTGTTTTTT
>TRBV28|.|TRBJ2-7|many
CASDPRRVEQYF
TGTGCCAGCGACCCTCGGAGGGTCGAGCAGTACTTC
>TRBV18|.|TRBJ2-7|many
CASSQTTGTYEQYF
TGTGCCAGCTCACAAACGACAGGCACCTACGAGCAGTACTTC
>TRBV4-1|.|TRBJ1-6|many
CASSQDGGAGNSPLHF
TGCGCCAGCAGCCAAGACGGAGGGGCCGGGAATTCACCCCTCCACTTT
>TRBV20-1|TRBD1|TRBJ2-2|few
CSASGGTGYKTNTGELFF
TGCAGTGCTAGCGGCGGGACAGGGTACAAGACGAACACCGGGGAGCTGTTTTTT
>TRBV18|.|TRBJ1-4|many
CASSSGSEKLFF
TGTGCCAGCTCGTCTGGATCTGAAAAACTGTTTTTT
>TRBV12-3/TRBV12-4|.|TRBJ2-2|many
CASRGFRNTGELFF
TGTGCCAGCAGAGGTTTCCGGAACACCGGGGAGCTGTTTTTT
>TRBV9|.|TRBJ1-1|many
CASSVVPASEAFF
TGTGCCAGCAGCGTAGTCCCGGCCTCTGAAGCTTTCTTT
>TRBV6-2/TRBV6-3|.|TRBJ1-1|.
CASSPTAFNTEAFF
TGTGCCAGCAGCCCAACGGCGTTCAACACTGAAGCTTTCTTT
>TRBV12-3/TRBV12-4|.|TRBJ1-4|many
CASSPGQATNEKLFF
TGTGCCAGCAGTCCCGGGCAAGCAACTAATGAAAAACTGTTTTTT
>TRBV5-4|.|TRBJ1-2|many
CASSEGQGYTF
TGTGCCAGCAGCGAAGGACAGGGCTACACCTTC
>TRBV2|.|TRBJ2-1|many
CASSGSNEQFF
TGTGCCAGCAGTGGGTCTAATGAGCAGTTCTTC
>TRBV11-2|TRBD2|TRBJ2-1|many
CASSLGGRRVNEQFF
TGTGCCAGCAGCTTGGGAGGGCGCAGGGTCAATGAGCAGTTCTTC
>TRBV2|.|TRBJ2-5|many
CASSTRDTLQETQYF
TGTGCCAGCAGTACCCGGGACACTCTCCAAGAGACCCAGTACTTC
>TRBV9|TRBD1|TRBJ2-7|.
CASSVGWDSSYEQYF
TGTGCCAGCAGCGTAGGGTGGGACAGCTCCTACGAGCAGTACTTC
>TRBV29-1|TRBD2|TRBJ2-1|.
CSVFEGVGGREGRPYNEQFF
TGCAGCGTTTTTGAGGGGGTAGGAGGACGGGAGGGCCGACCCTACAATGAGCAGTTCTTC
>TRBV18|.|TRBJ1-1|many
CASSPGSQGRAFF
TGTGCCAGCTCACCAGGTTCCCAGGGTCGAGCTTTCTTT
>TRBV20-1|TRBD2|TRBJ2-4|.
CSAPGTGTSGIQYF
TGCAGTGCCCCCGGGACCGGGACTAGCGGTATTCAGTACTTC
>TRBV20-1|.|TRBJ1-4|many
CSARFVTNEKLFF
TGCAGTGCTAGATTCGTTACTAATGAAAAACTGTTTTTT
>TRBV10-3|TRBD1|TRBJ2-3|many
CAIRTGGGTDTQYF
TGTGCCATCAGGACAGGGGGTGGTACAGATACGCAGTATTTT
>TRBV4-2|.|TRBJ2-4|.
CASSQNFVASLAKNIQYF
TGTGCCAGCAGCCAAAACTTCGTGGCGTCCTTAGCCAAAAACATTCAGTACTTC
>TRBV5-1|.|TRBJ2-2|many
CASSLLGTVNTGELFF
TGCGCCAGCAGCTTGTTAGGGACCGTGAACACCGGGGAGCTGTTTTTT